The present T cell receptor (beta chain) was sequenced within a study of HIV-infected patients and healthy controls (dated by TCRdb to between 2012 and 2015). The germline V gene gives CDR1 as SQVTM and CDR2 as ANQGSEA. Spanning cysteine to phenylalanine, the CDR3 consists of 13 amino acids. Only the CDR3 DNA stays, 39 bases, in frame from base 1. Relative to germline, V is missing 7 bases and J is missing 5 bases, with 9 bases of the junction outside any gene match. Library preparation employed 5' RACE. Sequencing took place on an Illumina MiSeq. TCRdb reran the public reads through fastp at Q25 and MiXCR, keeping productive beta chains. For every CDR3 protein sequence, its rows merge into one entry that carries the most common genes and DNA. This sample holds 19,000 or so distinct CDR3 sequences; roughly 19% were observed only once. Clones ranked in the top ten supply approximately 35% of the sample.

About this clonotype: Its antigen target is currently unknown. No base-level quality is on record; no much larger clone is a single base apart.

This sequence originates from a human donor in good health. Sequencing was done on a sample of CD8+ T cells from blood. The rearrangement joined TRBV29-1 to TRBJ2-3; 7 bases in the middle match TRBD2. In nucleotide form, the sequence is TGCAGCGCTGAGGGAGGGTTGGAAGATACGCAGTATTTT. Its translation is CSAEGGLEDTQYF.